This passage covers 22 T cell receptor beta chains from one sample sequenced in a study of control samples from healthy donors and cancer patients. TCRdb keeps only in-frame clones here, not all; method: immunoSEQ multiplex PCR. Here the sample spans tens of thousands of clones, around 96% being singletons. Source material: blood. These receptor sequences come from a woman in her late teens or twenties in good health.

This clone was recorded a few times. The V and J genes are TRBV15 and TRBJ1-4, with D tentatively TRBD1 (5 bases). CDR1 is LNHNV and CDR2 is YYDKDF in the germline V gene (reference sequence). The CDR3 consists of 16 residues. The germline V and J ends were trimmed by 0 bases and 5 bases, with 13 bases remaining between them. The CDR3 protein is CATSRDTGGGNEKLFF. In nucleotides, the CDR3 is TGTGCCACCAGCAGAGACACTGGGGGAGGGAATGAAAAACTGTTTTTT.

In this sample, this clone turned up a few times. The CDR3 sequence: CASSDYSLGTDTQYF. In DNA form, the CDR3 reads TGCGCCAGCAGTGACTATTCCCTAGGCACAGATACGCAGTATTTT. This chain connects TRBV10-1 to TRBJ2-3; D unclear. The V and J ends lost 3 bases and 1 base respectively, with 11 bases between them. The CDR3 totals 15 residues. CDR1 WNHNN and CDR2 SYGVQD come from the germline V gene (reference sequence).

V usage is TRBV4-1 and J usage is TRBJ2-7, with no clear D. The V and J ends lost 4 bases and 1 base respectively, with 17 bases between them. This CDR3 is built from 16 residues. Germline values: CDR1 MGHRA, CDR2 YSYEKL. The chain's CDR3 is CASSLKPPPQSYEQYF. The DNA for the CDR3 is TGCGCCAGCAGCCTAAAACCGCCCCCCCAGTCCTACGAGCAGTACTTC.

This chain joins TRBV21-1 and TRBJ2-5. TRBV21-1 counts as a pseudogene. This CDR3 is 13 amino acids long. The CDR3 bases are TGTGCGAAGGTTGTCGTGATTCAAGAGACCCAGTACTTC. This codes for CAKVVVIQETQYF.

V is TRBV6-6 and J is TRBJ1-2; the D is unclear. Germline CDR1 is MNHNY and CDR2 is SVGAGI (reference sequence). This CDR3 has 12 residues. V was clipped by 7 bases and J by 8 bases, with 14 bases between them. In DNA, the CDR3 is TGTGCCAGCAATCGGGGTCAGATCGGCTACACCTTC. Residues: CASNRGQIGYTF.

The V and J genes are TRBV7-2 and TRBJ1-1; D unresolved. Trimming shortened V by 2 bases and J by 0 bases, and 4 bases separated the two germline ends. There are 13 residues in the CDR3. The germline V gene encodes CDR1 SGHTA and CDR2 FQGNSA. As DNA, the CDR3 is TGTGCCAGCAGCTTATGGGTGAACACTGAAGCTTTCTTT. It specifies CASSLWVNTEAFF. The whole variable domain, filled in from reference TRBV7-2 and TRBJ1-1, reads GAGVSQSPSNKVTEKGKDVELRCDPISGHTALYWYRQSLGQGLEFLIYFQGNSAPDKSGLPSDRFSAERTGGSVSTLTIQRTQQEDSAVYLCASSLWVNTEAFFGQGTRLTVV.

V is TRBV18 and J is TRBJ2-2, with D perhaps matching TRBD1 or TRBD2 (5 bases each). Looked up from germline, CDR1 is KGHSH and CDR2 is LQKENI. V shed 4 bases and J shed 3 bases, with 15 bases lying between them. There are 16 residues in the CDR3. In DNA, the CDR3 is TGTGCCAGCTCACGGACTCGGGACCGATACACCGGGGAGCTGTTTTTT. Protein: CASSRTRDRYTGELFF. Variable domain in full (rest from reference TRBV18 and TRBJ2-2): NAGVMQNPRHLVRRRGQEARLRCSPMKGHSHVYWYRQLPEEGLKFMVYLQKENIIDESGMPKERFSAEFPKEGPSILRIQQVVRGDSAAYFCASSRTRDRYTGELFFGEGSRLTVL.

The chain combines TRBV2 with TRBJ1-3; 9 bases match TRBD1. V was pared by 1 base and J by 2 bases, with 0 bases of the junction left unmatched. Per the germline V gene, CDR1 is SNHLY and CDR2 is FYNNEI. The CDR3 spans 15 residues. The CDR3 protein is CASSEGQGAGNTIYF. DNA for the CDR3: TGTGCCAGCAGTGAAGGACAGGGGGCTGGAAACACCATATATTTT. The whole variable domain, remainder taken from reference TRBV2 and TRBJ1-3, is EPEVTQTPSHQVTQMGQEVILRCVPISNHLYFYWYRQILGQKVEFLVSFYNNEISEKSEIFDDQFSVERPDGSNFTLKIRSTKLEDSAMYFCASSEGQGAGNTIYFGEGSWLTVV.

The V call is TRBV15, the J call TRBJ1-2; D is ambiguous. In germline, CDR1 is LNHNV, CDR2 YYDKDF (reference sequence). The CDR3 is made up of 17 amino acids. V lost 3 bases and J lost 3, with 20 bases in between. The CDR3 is CATSRTRLGKFDYGYTF. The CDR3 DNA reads TGTGCCACCAGCAGGACCAGACTGGGGAAGTTCGACTATGGCTACACCTTC.

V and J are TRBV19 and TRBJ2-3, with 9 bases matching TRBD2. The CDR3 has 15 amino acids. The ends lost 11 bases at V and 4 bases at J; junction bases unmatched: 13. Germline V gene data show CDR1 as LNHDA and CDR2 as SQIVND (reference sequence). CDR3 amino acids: CACGRASGFADTQYF. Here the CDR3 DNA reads TGTGCCTGCGGGAGGGCTAGCGGGTTTGCAGATACGCAGTATTTT.

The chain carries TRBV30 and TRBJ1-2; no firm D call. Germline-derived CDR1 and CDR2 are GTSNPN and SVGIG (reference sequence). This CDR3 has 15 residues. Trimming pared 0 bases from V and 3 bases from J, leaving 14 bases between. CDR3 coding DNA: TGTGCCTGGAGTGTCAAGGGAATCGGCGACTATGGCTACACCTTC. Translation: CAWSVKGIGDYGYTF.

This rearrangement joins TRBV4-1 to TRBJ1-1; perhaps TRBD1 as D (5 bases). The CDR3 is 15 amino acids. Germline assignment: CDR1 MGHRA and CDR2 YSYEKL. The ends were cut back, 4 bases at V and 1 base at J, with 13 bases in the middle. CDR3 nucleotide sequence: TGCGCCAGCAGCCCTTTCAATCAGGGGAACACTGAAGCTTTCTTT. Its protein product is CASSPFNQGNTEAFF.

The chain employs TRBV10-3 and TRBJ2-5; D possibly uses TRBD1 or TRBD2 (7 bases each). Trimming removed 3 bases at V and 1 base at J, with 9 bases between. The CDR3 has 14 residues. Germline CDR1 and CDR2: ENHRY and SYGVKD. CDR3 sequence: CAISDRGGQETQYF. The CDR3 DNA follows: TGTGCCATCAGTGACAGGGGGGGCCAAGAGACCCAGTACTTC.

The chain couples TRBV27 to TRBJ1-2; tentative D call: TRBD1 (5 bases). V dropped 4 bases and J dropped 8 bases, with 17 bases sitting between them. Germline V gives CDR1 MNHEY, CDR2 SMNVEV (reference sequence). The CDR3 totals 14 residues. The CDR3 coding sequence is TGTGCCAGCAGTTCCATGGCAGGGATCAGGGGCTACACCTTC. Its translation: CASSSMAGIRGYTF.

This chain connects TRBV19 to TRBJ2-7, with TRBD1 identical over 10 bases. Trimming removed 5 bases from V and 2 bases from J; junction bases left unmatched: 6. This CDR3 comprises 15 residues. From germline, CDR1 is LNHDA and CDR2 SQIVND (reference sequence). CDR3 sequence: CASSLGQGVAYEQYF. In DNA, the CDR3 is TGTGCCAGTAGTTTAGGACAGGGGGTTGCCTACGAGCAGTACTTC.

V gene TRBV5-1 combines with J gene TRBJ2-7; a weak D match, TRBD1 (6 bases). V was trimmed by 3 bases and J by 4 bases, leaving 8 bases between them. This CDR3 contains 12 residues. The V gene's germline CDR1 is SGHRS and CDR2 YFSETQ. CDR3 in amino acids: CASSYRDYEQYF. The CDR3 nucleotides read TGCGCCAGCAGCTACAGGGATTACGAGCAGTACTTC. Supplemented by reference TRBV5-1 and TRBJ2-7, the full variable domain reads KAGVTQTPRYLIKTRGQQVTLSCSPISGHRSVSWYQQTPGQGLQFLFEYFSETQRNKGNFPGRFSGRQFSNSRSEMNVSTLELGDSALYLCASSYRDYEQYFGPGTRLTVT.

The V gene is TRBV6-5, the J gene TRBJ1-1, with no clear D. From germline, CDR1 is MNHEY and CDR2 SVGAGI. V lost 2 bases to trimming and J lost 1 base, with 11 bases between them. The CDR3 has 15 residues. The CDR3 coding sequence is TGTGCCAGCAGTTACCTTCCGAGTCGGAACACTGAAGCTTTCTTT. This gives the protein CASSYLPSRNTEAFF.

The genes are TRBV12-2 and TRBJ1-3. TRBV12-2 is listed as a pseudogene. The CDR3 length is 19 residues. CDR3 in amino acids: CASRLRPFLLIFSGNTIYF. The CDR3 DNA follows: TGTGCAAGTCGCCTGAGACCCTTTCTCCTTATCTTTTCTGGAAACACCATATATTTT.

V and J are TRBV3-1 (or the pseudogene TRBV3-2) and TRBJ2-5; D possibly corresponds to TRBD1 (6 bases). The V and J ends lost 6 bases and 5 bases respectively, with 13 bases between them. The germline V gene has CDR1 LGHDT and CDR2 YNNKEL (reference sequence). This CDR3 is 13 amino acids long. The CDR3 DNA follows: TGTGCCAGCAGTCCTACAGGGCAGGAGACCCAGTACTTC. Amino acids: CASSPTGQETQYF.

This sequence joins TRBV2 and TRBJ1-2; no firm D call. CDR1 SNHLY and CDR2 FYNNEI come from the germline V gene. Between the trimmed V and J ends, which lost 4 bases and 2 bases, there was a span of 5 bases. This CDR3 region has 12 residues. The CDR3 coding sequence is TGTGCCAGCAGTGGGGAAAACTATGGCTACACCTTC. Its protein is CASSGENYGYTF.

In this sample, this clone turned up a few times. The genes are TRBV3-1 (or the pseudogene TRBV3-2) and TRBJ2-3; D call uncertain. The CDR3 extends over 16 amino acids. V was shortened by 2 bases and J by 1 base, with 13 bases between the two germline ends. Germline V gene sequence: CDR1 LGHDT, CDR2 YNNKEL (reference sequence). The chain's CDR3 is CASSQFGQSRTDTQYF. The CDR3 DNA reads TGTGCCAGCAGCCAATTTGGGCAGAGCCGCACAGATACGCAGTATTTT.

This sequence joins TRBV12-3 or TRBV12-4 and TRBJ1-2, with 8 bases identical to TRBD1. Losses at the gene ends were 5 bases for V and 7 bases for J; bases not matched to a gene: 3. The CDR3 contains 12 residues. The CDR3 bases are TGTGCCAGCAGTGAAACAGGGGGTGGCTACACCTTC. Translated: CASSETGGGYTF.